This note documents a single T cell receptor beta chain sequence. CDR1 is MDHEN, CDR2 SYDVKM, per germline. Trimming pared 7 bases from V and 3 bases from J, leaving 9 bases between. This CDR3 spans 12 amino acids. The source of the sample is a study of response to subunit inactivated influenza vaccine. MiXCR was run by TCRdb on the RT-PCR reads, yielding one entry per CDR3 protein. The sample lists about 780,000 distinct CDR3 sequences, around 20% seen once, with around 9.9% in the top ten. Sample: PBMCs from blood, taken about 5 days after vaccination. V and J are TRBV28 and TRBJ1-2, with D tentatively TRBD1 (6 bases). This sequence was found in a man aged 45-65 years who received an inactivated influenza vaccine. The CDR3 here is CASKGGDYGYTF. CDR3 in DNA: TGTGCCAGCAAAGGGGGAGACTATGGCTACACCTTC.